A selection of T cell receptor beta chains follows, all from one sample in a study of vaccination and CD4 T cells after COVID-19. TCRdb analysed the PCR reads with MiXCR anew, one entry per CDR3 protein. Of about 11,000 distinct CDR3 sequences listed, less than 35% were seen once; the top ten hold less than 25%. These receptors' targets are unknown. The sample was cultured CD4+ T cells from blood. The receptor source for this set is a human donor with COVID-19. The CDR3 runs from the conserved cysteine through the conserved F or W. The D gene is left open where the match is weak. The size of a clone is reported for some rows only, either as once, few or many, or as a class for expanded clones.

J gene,V gene,clone size,D gene,CDR3 protein,CDR3 DNA
TRBJ2-5,TRBV4-3,.,.,CASSQDSTGSQETQYF,TGCGCCAGCAGCCAAGATAGCACAGGTTCCCAAGAGACCCAGTACTTC
TRBJ1-5,TRBV18,.,.,CASSPAANGDQPQHF,TGTGCCAGCTCACCGGCCGCTAACGGGGATCAGCCCCAGCATTTT
TRBJ2-7,TRBV10-2,.,.,CASSADRTYEQYF,TGCGCCAGCAGCGCCGACAGAACCTACGAGCAGTACTTC
TRBJ1-2,TRBV7-9,few,.,CASTGGREANYGYTF,TGTGCCAGCACGGGGGGGCGAGAGGCTAACTATGGCTACACCTTC
TRBJ1-2,TRBV6-5,.,TRBD1,CASSYPGQGAGRGYTF,TGTGCCAGCAGTTACCCTGGGCAGGGGGCGGGGCGGGGCTACACCTTC
TRBJ1-1,TRBV29-1,.,.,CSREDSMNTEAFF,TGCAGCCGAGAGGACAGCATGAACACTGAAGCTTTCTTT
TRBJ2-3,TRBV19,few,.,CAISWRITDTQYF,TGTGCCATTTCGTGGCGGATCACAGATACGCAGTATTTT
TRBJ1-6,TRBV10-1,.,.,CARIGQGWRSYNSPLHF,TGCGCCAGGATAGGGCAGGGGTGGAGGTCCTATAATTCACCCCTCCACTTT
TRBJ1-5,TRBV6-2/TRBV6-3,.,.,CASLKSSNQPQHF,TGTGCCAGCCTAAAGAGTAGCAATCAGCCCCAGCATTTT
TRBJ2-7,TRBV6-5,.,.,CASSYSGQGVYEQYF,TGTGCCAGCAGTTACTCGGGGCAGGGAGTATACGAGCAGTACTTC
TRBJ2-1,TRBV7-6,few,TRBD1,CASSFADRAGDNEQFF,TGTGCCAGCAGCTTCGCGGACAGGGCGGGTGACAATGAGCAGTTCTTC
TRBJ2-7,TRBV5-1,.,TRBD2,CASSLVPSGGAYEQYF,TGCGCCAGCAGCTTAGTTCCTAGCGGGGGGGCCTACGAGCAGTACTTC
TRBJ2-3,TRBV7-3,few,.,CASSLGSTDTQYF,TGTGCCAGCAGCTTAGGTAGCACAGATACGCAGTATTTT
TRBJ2-7,TRBV20-1,.,TRBD2,CSARDLGGAPEQYF,TGCAGTGCTAGAGATCTCGGGGGGGCCCCCGAGCAGTACTTC
TRBJ2-1,TRBV9,medium-sized,TRBD2,CASSASGGLGWFF,TGTGCCAGCAGCGCTAGCGGGGGGCTGGGCTGGTTCTTC
TRBJ2-1,TRBV20-1,.,.,CSARRLNKNNEQFF,TGCAGTGCTAGACGGTTAAACAAAAACAATGAGCAGTTCTTC
TRBJ1-4,TRBV5-4,few,TRBD1,CASSSTGVGREKLFF,TGTGCCAGCAGCTCAACAGGGGTAGGAAGAGAAAAACTGTTTTTT